This entry features one T cell receptor (beta chain) sequence. Its recognized antigen is unknown. No much larger clone exists at a distance of one base, and base qualities are not known. The cohort comprised under 700 healthy bone marrow donors. All cohort members were sampled while nominally healthy, although unrecorded immune exposures were likely present. The donor tested CMV seropositive, placing the donor among the approximately 310 seropositive members of the cohort. A peripheral blood sample was provided by each donor, and peripheral blood mononuclear cells were used for TCR beta sequencing. Genomic DNA was extracted from the blood cell samples with the Qiagen DNeasy Blood Extraction Kit. This entry is derived from a study of cytomegalovirus exposure and HLA in healthy donors (dated by TCRdb to about 2017). Notes on the research overall: An earlier analysis of 587 of the donors reported more than 250 Gb of sequence data and roughly 110 million unique TCR beta sequences from around 200 million T cells. In a later genetic analysis, genome-wide SNP genotypes for 398 of the 666 donors were used, and that subset was treated as a discovery cohort. Roughly 300 gigabases of sequencing data and approximately 92 million unique TCR sequences made up an early release that covered fewer than 650 HLA-typed donors. High-throughput TCR immunosequencing, statistical association of individual TCRs with disease status, and machine learning were combined to predict cytomegalovirus infection status. Five DR-DQ haplotypes were treated as single units for association and clustering because of strong linkage in the cohort. HLA typing covered class I and class II loci at four-digit resolution. Every repertoire in the discovery cohort had been generated on one and the same sequencing platform. On average, about 240,000 unique TCR beta nucleotide sequences were sequenced per donor among about 400 genotyped donors of the cohort, with roughly 18% of those sequences being non-productive. To study patterns of TCR occurrence, a later analysis re-analyzed previously published TCR beta repertoires from 700 or so donors and added high-resolution HLA genotyping. Besides the first cohort of 550 to 750 subjects, a separate validation cohort made up of over 95 different subjects was used. Donor age, sex, ethnicity and CMV serostatus were compiled alongside the repertoire data. Using immunosequencing, the study profiled T cell repertoires from about 610 subjects and related those repertoires to cytomegalovirus serostatus. Rather than drawing on any new phenotypic data, the later analysis identified candidate immune exposures from TCR beta sequences and the way those sequences occurred across donors. An earlier analysis of 500 to 750 of the donors applied high-throughput TCR beta sequencing to assess whether each TCR beta V gene segment acted as functional or pseudogenic. The study aimed to test whether signatures of past pathogen exposure could be identified by cataloging public T cell receptors. The genetic ancestry cluster associated with self-reported Caucasian donors included around 76% of the 300 to 400 genotyped donors. The number of typed donors differed by locus: about 620-640 for A, B, C, DRB1 and DQB1; approximately 540 for DQA1; 606 for DPA1; and about 450 for DPB1.

At the junction V is shortened by 5 bases and J by 3 bases, with 13 bases in between. The CDR3 contains 15 residues, cysteine and phenylalanine counted. Kept here is only the CDR3 DNA, which spans 45 bases and is read in frame from base 1. CDR1 is given as SEHNR and CDR2 as FQNEAQ, both from the germline V gene (reference sequence). Study-wide findings and limitations: Some IMGT-functional V segments, including TRBV6-2 and TRBV6-3, could not be told apart with the 87-base-pair reads, so those segments were excluded. A further reported finding was that TCR beta sequences accurately predicted the HLA-A and HLA-B alleles for most subjects in the first cohort. A later analysis found that most CMV-associated TCR beta chains appeared HLA-restricted, with HLA associations seemingly driven largely by CMV exposure. The authors suggested that the approach could potentially be extended to other disease states and immunological phenotypes. In a later analysis, around 17,000 TCR beta sequences were associated with specific HLA alleles at a false discovery rate of 0.05. In a later analysis, the rate of TCR association differed among HLA loci, with DRB1 alleles having the most associated TCRs and HLA-C alleles having the fewest. A total of 164 TCR beta chains were listed by the study as associated with cytomegalovirus. Across donors, most TCR sequences were observed very rarely, whereas some public TCRs were present in many individuals. Correlated functional status among segregating V segments might be attributable to linkage disequilibrium, but an unknown experimental factor could not be ruled out. A later genetic analysis reported fewer N-insertions in productive TCRs among donors in an Asian-associated ancestry cluster than the approximately 700-donor mean. Because counts were too low, seventeen rarely observed V segments, including chromosome 9 orphons, were excluded from the earlier analysis of about 500 of the donors. The classifier was reported to diagnose cytomegalovirus status with high specificity and sensitivity in both the original cohort and the validation cohort. In vitro tests confirmed that three of the cytomegalovirus-associated TCR beta chains recognize cytomegalovirus antigens. CMV serostatus was the only immune exposure information available for the cohort. In a later genetic analysis, a missense DCLRE1C variant was associated with V-gene and J-gene trimming of TCR beta chains, and the association was replicated in an independent cohort. This cohort had only TCR beta chains sequenced, and the lack of alpha or paired-chain data limited which features could be detected. Because HLA typing was unavailable for some donors at each locus, only the typed subset was used in association tests. According to a later analysis, parvovirus B19, influenza, CMV and Epstein-Barr virus appeared linked to several top co-occurrence clusters. Strong co-occurrence of HLA alleles, especially DR and DQ, made assigning TCR associations to individual alleles difficult. An earlier analysis of around 540 of the donors showed that most TCR beta V segments appeared in productive rearrangements either about 87% or about 30% of the time, which broadly matched IMGT annotations. The sequencing pipeline was judged likely to have produced a cluster of highly shared sequence variants as a technical artifact. The presence/absence analyses assumed that sequencing depth was roughly uniform across donors, and that assumption may not be true. A later analysis found that HLA-associated TCR beta chains were more clonally expanded and had lower generation probabilities than equally common non-associated chains.

The library was produced with the immunoSEQ multiplex PCR assay. For the multiplex PCR, a mixture combining 60 forward primers for TCR Vbeta segments and 13 reverse primers for TCR Jbeta segments was used. A multiplex PCR assay on genomic DNA amplified the CDR3 region of rearranged TCR beta genes. The Illumina HiSeq System was used to sequence the amplified TCR beta libraries as 87-base-pair reads. As for how the authors treated the data: Across the roughly 670 repertoires, a later analysis counted 75 million to 90 million unique TCR beta chains, around 11 million of which were shared by at least two donors. A nearest-neighbor algorithm error-corrected the raw reads and collapsed the reads into unique sequences, merging closely related sequences to remove PCR and sequencing errors. V, D and J gene segments were assigned by aligning CDR3 sequences to IMGT reference sequences. For a sequence to be retained, a match of at least six nucleotides was required to both a V gene segment and a J gene segment. Rearrangements were called productive when the CDR3 lacked stop codons and stayed in frame with V and J; all others were non-productive. CDR3 was defined by IMGT convention, running from the second conserved V-encoded cysteine to the conserved J-encoded phenylalanine. The earlier analysis of about 530 of the donors excluded any sequence lacking an unambiguous match to a single V gene segment. In an earlier analysis of 450 to 700 of the donors, V segments were called functional above 56.7% productive rearrangements and were called segregating when the between-donor standard deviation exceeded 5%. A statistical classification framework was developed to diagnose cytomegalovirus status using the catalog of TCR beta chain sequences. In a later analysis, V and J genes were assigned by comparing TCR nucleotide sequences against IMGT/GENE-DB human TR gene sequences. A later analysis assigned CDR3 sequences and most-parsimonious VDJ recombination scenarios with the TCRdist pipeline. In a later analysis, each TCR beta chain was defined by its CDR3 amino acid sequence together with its V-gene family, and reads lacking a unique V-gene family were excluded. A later analysis removed 592 highly shared, low-generation-probability nucleotide sequences to deal with suspected cross-contamination and a sequencing artifact. In a later analysis, a clonal expansion index was calculated for each public chain from normalized within-repertoire ranks of inferred template counts. In a later analysis, generation probabilities were computed with a VDJ recombination model fitted to out-of-frame rearrangements, and the resulting probabilities were checked against IGoR. In a later analysis, TCR-TCR, TCR-HLA and TCR-CMV co-occurrence was scored with hypergeometric tests, and a repertoire-size bias correction was applied to TCR pairs. A later analysis estimated false discovery rates by permuting HLA or CMV assignments 20 times. In a later analysis, co-occurring TCRs were grouped with DBSCAN, and TCRdist sequence similarity was added when clustering was performed within HLA-allele-positive subsets. Repertoires with fewer than 30,000 or more than 120,000 public chains, plus five repertoires with anomalous nucleotide sharing, were excluded from co-occurrence clustering. TCRdb stores this immuneACCESS table with in-frame sequences only. Part of the clones is absent; in the studies checked, under half of the shortfall reflects unresolved V genes, and no reason is known for the rest. V and J calls and clone size follow that table, whereas D and trimming were derived from the DNA. This sample lists more than 85,000 clones; 65% to 75% were detected once. Of the sample, more than 4.5% falls within the top ten clones.

This TCR derives from a woman under 30 in good health and CMV-seropositive. The sample was PBMCs. The chain is assembled from TRBV7-9 and TRBJ2-2, and perhaps TRBD2 as D gene, on 6 matching bases. The sequence in DNA is TGTGCCAGCAGCCTAGGGCCGGGGGACACCGGGGAGCTGTTTTTT. This sequence encodes CASSLGPGDTGELFF.